Listed below are T cell receptor beta chains from one sample, sequenced in a study of blood T cells in healthy people across ages. Using its own MiXCR run on the 5' RACE reads, TCRdb lists one record per CDR3 protein. There are 630,000 or so distinct CDR3 sequences in the sample; less than 40% occur only once, and approximately 15% lies in the top ten. The sample consisted of blood. All receptors derive from a woman of 80 years or more in good health. Each CDR3 is given with its conserved first and last residue. Each record gives: CDR3 length, V gene, CDR3 protein.

13,TRBV12-3/TRBV12-4,CASSLWGKQPQHF
13,TRBV18,CASSPYRDSPLHF
15,TRBV4-2,CASSQEVNGAYEQYF
18,TRBV7-2,CASSLRGGTGALNTEAFF
13,TRBV16,CASSQLEADEQFF
13,TRBV18,CASSPSTGYGYTF
15,TRBV7-3,CASSLRAGLSSPLHF
13,TRBV6-1,CASSEAASQPQHF
16,TRBV20-1,CSAPPSTGGFTDTQYF
14,TRBV5-1,CASSAAGATDTQYF
14,TRBV4-3,CASSRAEWGYEQYF
16,TRBV5-1,CASSQGSPDRGNTIYF
16,TRBV29-1,CSVEETPGQGRETQYF
14,TRBV7-2,CASSAGQGHYGYTF
10,TRBV29-1,CSVDSGGYTF
18,TRBV6-1,CASSKGPTGGSGNSPLHF
14,TRBV7-3,CASSLQISQETQYF
19,TRBV4-1,CASSQGRSGGISSYNEQYF
15,TRBV5-4,CASSWRGQGIHEQYF
16,TRBV6-6,CASINRASGDPDTQYF
15,TRBV15,CATSRDGQENTEAFF
15,TRBV5-1,CASTPFETGHTEAFF
15,TRBV7-2,CASSLLETGDQPQHF
16,TRBV7-2,CASSSTGTGAYNEQFF
17,TRBV3-1,CASSQNSFGVTNEKLFF
16,TRBV27,CASSLTGGVYGETQYF
14,TRBV20-1,CSAARQGYYNEQFF
16,TRBV7-3,CASSLMFGGGTDTQYF
16,TRBV7-2,CASSTTGRGGYNEQFF
16,TRBV30,CAWRRIRGSSYNEQFF
14,TRBV27,CASSPGDSLETQYF
16,TRBV7-6,CASSSPTGGTADTQYF
14,TRBV29-1,CSVTWGASNTEAFF
22,TRBV11-2,CASSLNSVFAGGTRSSYNEQFF